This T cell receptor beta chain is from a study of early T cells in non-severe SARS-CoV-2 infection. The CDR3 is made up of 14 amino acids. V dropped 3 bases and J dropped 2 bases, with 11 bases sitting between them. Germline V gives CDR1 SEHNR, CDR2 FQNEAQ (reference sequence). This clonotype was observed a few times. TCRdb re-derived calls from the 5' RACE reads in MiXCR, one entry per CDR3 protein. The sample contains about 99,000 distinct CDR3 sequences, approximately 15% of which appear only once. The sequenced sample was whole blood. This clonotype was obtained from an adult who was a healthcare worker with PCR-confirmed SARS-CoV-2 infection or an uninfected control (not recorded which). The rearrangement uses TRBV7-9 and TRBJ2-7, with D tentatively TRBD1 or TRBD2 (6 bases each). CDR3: CASSFTGAPYEQYF. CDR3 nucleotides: TGTGCCAGCAGCTTCACGGGGGCCCCCTACGAGCAGTACTTC.